This T cell receptor (beta chain) was sequenced in a study of T cell clones after liver transplantation. There are 14 residues in the CDR3. Germline values: CDR1 MNHEY, CDR2 SVGAGI. The repertoire was sequenced with immunoSEQ multiplex PCR; TCRdb's copy has only in-frame clones and lacks some. Of under 55,000 clones listed, around 84% are singletons. To note about this clone: One end of the junction varies from germline; a read error may be responsible.

The chain uses TRBV6-5 and TRBJ1-1, with TRBD1 matching over 7 bases. Sequencing used CD4+ T cells from blood, obtained 24 months after liver transplant. This clonotype originated in a human patient who received a liver transplant. T cells may partly derive from the graft donor. CDR3 nucleotides: TGTGCCAGCACCAGGGGGGGCATGAACGCTGAAGCTTTCTTT. Residues: CASTRGGMNAEAFF.